This entry is about one TCR beta chain. This record comes from a study of shared clonotypes between healthy human individuals. CDR1 and CDR2 from the germline V gene are GTSNPN and SVGIG (reference sequence). The CDR3 totals 20 residues. Trimming removed 2 bases from V and 1 base from J; junction bases left unmatched: 19. Some clones are missing from TCRdb's copy, which holds only in-frame ones; the method was immunoSEQ multiplex PCR. Among some 1,900,000 clones listed, roughly 94% were seen once. Naive CD8 cells, CD45RO-negative and positively selected for CCR7, excluded terminally differentiated effector memory CD45RA+ cells.

Specimen: naive CD8+ T cells sorted from blood. The TCR comes from a man between 18 and 29 years old in good health. V usage is TRBV30 and J usage is TRBJ2-5; TRBD2 matches at 10 bases. The CDR3 DNA reads as TGTGCCTGGAGTTCAACGACCCTAGCGGGAGTAAGAGCGGTCCAAGAGACCCAGTACTTC. It encodes CAWSSTTLAGVRAVQETQYF.